This TCR beta chain was sequenced in a study of cytomegalovirus exposure and HLA in healthy donors. Study at large: In a previous analysis, nearly 120 million unique TCR beta sequences were found from about 179 million T cells. Study-wide points: The study labeled fewer than 200 TCR beta chains cytomegalovirus-associated.

Notes on this clone: Antigen specificity is unknown. The junction does not match germline at one end; this may be a read error.

From germline, CDR1 is LNHDA and CDR2 SQIVND (reference sequence). CDR3 length equals 14 residues. The PCR made use of 60 Vbeta and 13 Jbeta primers. In the original analysis: Among the unique TCR beta chains that a later analysis counted, 80 million to 100 million in all, about 11 million were shared. Sequencing used immunoSEQ multiplex PCR; TCRdb keeps in-frame clones, though not all of them. That table furnishes V, J and clone size, whereas the DNA furnished D and trimming. This sample has 200,000 to 250,000 clones, with approximately 82% found just once. Donors showed nominal health when sampled, although they likely had unrecorded immune exposures.

The J gene is TRBJ1-2, the V gene TRBV19; the D gene is possibly TRBD1 (6 bases). The receptor was isolated from a woman aged 40 to 55 in good health and CMV-seronegative. What was sequenced was PBMCs. The CDR3 reads CASSIAQGNSGYTF. As DNA, the CDR3 is TGTGCCAGTAGTATAGCCCAGGGGAACTCTGGCTACACCTTC. Based on the CDR3 plus reference TRBV19 and TRBJ1-2, the full variable domain is DGGITQSPKYLFRKEGQNVTLSCEQNLNHDAMYWYRQDPGQGLRLIYYSQIVNDFQKGDIAEGYSVSREKKESFPLTVTSAQKNPTAFYLCASSIAQGNSGYTFGSGTRLTVV.